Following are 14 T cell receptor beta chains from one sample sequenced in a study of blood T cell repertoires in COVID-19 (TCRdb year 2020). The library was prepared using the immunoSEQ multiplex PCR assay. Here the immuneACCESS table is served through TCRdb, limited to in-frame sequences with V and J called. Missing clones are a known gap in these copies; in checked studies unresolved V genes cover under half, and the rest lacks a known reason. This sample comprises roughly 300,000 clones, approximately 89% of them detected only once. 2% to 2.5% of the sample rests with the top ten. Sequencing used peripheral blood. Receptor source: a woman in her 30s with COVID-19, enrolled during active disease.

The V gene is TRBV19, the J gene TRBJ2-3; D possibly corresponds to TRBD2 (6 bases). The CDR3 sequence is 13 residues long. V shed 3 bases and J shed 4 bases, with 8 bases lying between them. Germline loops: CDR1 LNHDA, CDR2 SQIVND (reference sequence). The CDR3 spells CASSIGRPDTQYF. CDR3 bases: TGTGCCAGTAGTATTGGGAGGCCAGATACGCAGTATTTT.

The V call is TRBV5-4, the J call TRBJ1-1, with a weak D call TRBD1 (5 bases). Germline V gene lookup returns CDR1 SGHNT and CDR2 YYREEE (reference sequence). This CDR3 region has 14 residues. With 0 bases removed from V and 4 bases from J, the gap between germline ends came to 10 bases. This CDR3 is CASSLGSGGTEAFF. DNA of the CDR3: TGTGCCAGCAGCTTGGGATCGGGGGGCACTGAAGCTTTCTTT. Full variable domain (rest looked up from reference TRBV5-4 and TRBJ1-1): ETGVTQSPTHLIKTRGQQVTLRCSSQSGHNTVSWYQQALGQGPQFIFQYYREEENGRGNFPPRFSGLQFPNYSSELNVNALELDDSALYLCASSLGSGGTEAFFGQGTRLTVV.

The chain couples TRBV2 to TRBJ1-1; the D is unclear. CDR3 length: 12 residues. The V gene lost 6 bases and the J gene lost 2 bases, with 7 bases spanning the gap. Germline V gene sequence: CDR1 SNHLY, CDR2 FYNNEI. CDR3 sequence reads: CASRRVNTEAFF. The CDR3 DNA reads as TGTGCCAGCAGGAGGGTAAACACTGAAGCTTTCTTT.

The CDR3 protein is CASSSDRGEVEQYF. The CDR3 DNA sequence: TGCGCCAGCAGTTCGGACAGGGGAGAGGTCGAGCAGTACTTC. The chain joins TRBV5-1 to TRBJ2-7, with TRBD1 identical over 9 bases. This CDR3 is 14 amino acids long. Germline CDR1 is SGHRS and CDR2 is YFSETQ. V was pared by 5 bases and J by 6 bases, with 9 bases of the junction left unmatched. The entire variable domain, with the rest obtained from reference TRBV5-1 and TRBJ2-7, is as follows: KAGVTQTPRYLIKTRGQQVTLSCSPISGHRSVSWYQQTPGQGLQFLFEYFSETQRNKGNFPGRFSGRQFSNSRSEMNVSTLELGDSALYLCASSSDRGEVEQYFGPGTRLTVT.

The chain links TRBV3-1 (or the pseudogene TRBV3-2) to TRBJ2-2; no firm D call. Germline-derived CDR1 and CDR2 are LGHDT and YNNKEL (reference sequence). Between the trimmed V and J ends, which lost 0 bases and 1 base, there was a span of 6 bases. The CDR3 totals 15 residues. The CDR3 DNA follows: TGTGCCAGCAGCCAAGAATACGGGAACACCGGGGAGCTGTTTTTT. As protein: CASSQEYGNTGELFF.

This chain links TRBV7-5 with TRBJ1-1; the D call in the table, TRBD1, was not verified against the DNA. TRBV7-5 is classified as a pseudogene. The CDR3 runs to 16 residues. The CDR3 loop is CVRSFRGRRGDTEAFF. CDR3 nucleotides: TGTGTCAGAAGCTTTAGGGGGCGCAGGGGGGACACTGAAGCTTTCTTT.

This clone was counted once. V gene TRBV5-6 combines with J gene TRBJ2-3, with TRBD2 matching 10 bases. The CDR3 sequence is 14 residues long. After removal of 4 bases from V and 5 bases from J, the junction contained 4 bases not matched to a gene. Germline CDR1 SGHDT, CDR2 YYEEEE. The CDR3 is CASSPRTSGDTQYF. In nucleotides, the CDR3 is TGTGCCAGCAGCCCTCGGACTAGCGGAGATACGCAGTATTTT.

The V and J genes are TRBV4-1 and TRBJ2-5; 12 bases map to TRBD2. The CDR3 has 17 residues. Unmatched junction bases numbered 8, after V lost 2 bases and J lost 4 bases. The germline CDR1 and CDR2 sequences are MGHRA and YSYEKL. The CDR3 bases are TGCGCCAGCAGCCAACTCGACATGGGACTAGCGGGAGAGACCCAGTACTTC. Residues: CASSQLDMGLAGETQYF.

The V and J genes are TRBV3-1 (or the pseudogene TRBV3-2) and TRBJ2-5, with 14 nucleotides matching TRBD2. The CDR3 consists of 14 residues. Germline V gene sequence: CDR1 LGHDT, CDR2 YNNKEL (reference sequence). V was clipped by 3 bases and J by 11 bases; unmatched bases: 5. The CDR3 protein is CASSQGLAGDTQYF. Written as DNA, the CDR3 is TGTGCCAGCAGCCAGGGACTAGCGGGGGATACTCAGTACTTC.

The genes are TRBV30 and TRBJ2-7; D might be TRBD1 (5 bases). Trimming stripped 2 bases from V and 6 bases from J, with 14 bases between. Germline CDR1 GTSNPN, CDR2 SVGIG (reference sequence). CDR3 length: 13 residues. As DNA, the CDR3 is TGTGCCTGGAGTTCCACCAGGGAAGGCGAGCAGTACTTC. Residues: CAWSSTREGEQYF.

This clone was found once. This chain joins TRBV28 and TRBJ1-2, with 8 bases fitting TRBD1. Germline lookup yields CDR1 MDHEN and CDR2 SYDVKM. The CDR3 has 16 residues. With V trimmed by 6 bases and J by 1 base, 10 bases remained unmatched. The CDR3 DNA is TGTGCCAGCAGCGATTTCCGGGACAGGTATAACTATGGCTACACCTTC. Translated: CASSDFRDRYNYGYTF.

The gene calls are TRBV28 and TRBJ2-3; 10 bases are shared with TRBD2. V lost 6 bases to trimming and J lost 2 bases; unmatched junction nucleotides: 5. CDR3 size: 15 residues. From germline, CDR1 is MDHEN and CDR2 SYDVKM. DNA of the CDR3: TGTGCCAGCAGCCTGAGCGGGAGGGCCACAGATACGCAGTATTTT. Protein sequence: CASSLSGRATDTQYF. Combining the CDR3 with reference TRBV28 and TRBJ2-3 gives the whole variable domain DVKVTQSSRYLVKRTGEKVFLECVQDMDHENMFWYRQDPGLGLRLIYFSYDVKMKEKGDIPEGYSVSREKKERFSLILESASTNQTSMYLCASSLSGRATDTQYFGPGTRLTVL.

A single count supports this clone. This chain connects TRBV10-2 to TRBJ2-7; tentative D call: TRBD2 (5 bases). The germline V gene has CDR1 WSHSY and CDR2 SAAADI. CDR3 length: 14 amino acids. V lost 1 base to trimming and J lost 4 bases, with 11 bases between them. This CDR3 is CASSEFETTYEQYF. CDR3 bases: TGCGCCAGCAGTGAGTTCGAGACTACATACGAGCAGTACTTC.

CDR3 amino acids: CASSIRGAQPQHF. The DNA for the CDR3 is TGTGCCAGTAGTATTCGGGGGGCTCAGCCCCAGCATTTT. V usage is TRBV19 and J usage is TRBJ1-5; weak D call: TRBD1 (6 bases). The V gene's germline CDR1 is LNHDA and CDR2 SQIVND (reference sequence). V was trimmed by 3 bases and J by 6 bases, leaving 9 bases between them. The CDR3 is 13 amino acids.